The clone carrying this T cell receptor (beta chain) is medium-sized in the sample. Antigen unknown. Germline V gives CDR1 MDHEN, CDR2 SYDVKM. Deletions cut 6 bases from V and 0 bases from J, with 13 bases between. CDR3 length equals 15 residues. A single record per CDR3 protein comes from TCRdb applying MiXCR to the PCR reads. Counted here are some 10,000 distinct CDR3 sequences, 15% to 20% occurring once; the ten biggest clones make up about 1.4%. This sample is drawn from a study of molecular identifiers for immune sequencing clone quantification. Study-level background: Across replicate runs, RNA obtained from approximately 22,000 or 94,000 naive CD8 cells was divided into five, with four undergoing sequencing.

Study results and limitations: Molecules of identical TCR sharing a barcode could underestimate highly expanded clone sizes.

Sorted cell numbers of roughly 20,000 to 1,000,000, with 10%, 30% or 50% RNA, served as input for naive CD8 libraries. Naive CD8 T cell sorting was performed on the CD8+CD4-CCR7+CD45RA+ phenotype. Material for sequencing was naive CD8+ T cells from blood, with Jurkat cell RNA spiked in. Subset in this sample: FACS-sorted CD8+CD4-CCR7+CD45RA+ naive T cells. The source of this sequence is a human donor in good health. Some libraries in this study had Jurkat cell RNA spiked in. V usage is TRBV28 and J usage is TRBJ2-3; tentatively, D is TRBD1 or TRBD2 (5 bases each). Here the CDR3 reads CASSRFGGSTDTQYF. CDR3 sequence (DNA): TGTGCCAGCAGCCGTTTTGGGGGAAGCACAGATACGCAGTATTTT.